These 28 T cell receptor beta chains were sequenced from one sample in a study of T cell responses to AZD1222 COVID-19 vaccine. Clones were sequenced by immunoSEQ multiplex PCR, and TCRdb holds only the in-frame ones, with some missing. The sample yields 91,000 or so clones, 80% to 95% seen once. The specimen comprised peripheral blood, sampled 28 days after the second AZD1222 dose. Receptors originate from an adult who received the AZD1222 COVID-19 vaccine.

CDR3 residues: CASSYSYPSGGYTF. The DNA of the CDR3 is TGTGCCAGCAGTTACTCGTATCCTTCGGGAGGCTACACCTTC. The chain uses TRBV6-5 and TRBJ1-2; no reliable D call. V was shortened by 0 bases and J by 8 bases, with 13 bases between the two germline ends. Per the germline V gene, CDR1 is MNHEY and CDR2 is SVGAGI. The CDR3 has 14 residues.

The CDR3: CASSLVRMNTEAFF. CDR3 coding DNA: TGTGCCAGCAGCTTAGTCAGAATGAACACTGAAGCTTTCTTT. V gene TRBV7-6 combines with J gene TRBJ1-1; D is unresolved. This CDR3 is built from 14 residues. Germline CDR1 is SGHVS and CDR2 is FNYEAQ. Trimming stripped 1 base from V and 0 bases from J, with 6 bases between.

The chain joins TRBV19 to TRBJ2-3; a weak D match, TRBD2 (7 bases). The CDR3 contains 15 residues. V lost 6 bases and J 2 bases, leaving 15 bases between the germline ends. Germline loops: CDR1 LNHDA, CDR2 SQIVND (reference sequence). The CDR3 spells CASSTTGGPTDTQYF. The CDR3 region has the DNA TGTGCCAGTAGCACCACCGGGGGGCCCACAGATACGCAGTATTTT.

This chain links TRBV6-5 with TRBJ1-2, with a possible D match to TRBD1 (5 bases). The CDR3 is 13 residues long. Trimming cost V 8 bases and J 8 bases, with 18 bases left between them. The germline CDR1 and CDR2 sequences are MNHEY and SVGAGI. CDR3 nucleotides: TGTGCCAGCCGAGGAGGGGTATTGGGGGGCTACACCTTC. Protein product: CASRGGVLGGYTF.

This clone was found once. This chain joins TRBV18 and TRBJ1-5; D is perhaps TRBD1 (5 bases). The CDR3 runs to 15 residues. Germline V lookup: CDR1 KGHSH, CDR2 LQKENI. V was clipped by 4 bases and J by 0 bases, with 10 bases between them. The CDR3 nucleotides read TGTGCCAGCTCACGGAGGGGCACTAGCAATCAGCCCCAGCATTTT. Protein sequence: CASSRRGTSNQPQHF.

V gene TRBV30 combines with J gene TRBJ1-1, with 10 bases identical to TRBD1. Germline V lookup: CDR1 GTSNPN, CDR2 SVGIG (reference sequence). The CDR3 is 16 amino acids. V shed 2 bases and J 4 bases; nucleotides not matched to a gene: 10. The CDR3 region is CAWSPPGTGVVTEAFF. CDR3 DNA sequence: TGTGCCTGGAGTCCCCCAGGGACAGGGGTAGTCACTGAAGCTTTCTTT.

CDR3 DNA: TGTGCCAGCAGCCCCGATTGGGCTAATTCACCCCTCCACTTT. Its protein is CASSPDWANSPLHF. V is TRBV7-2 and J is TRBJ1-6, with D unclear. Germline CDR1 SGHTA, CDR2 FQGNSA. There are 14 residues in the CDR3. V was shortened by 5 bases and J by 6 bases, with 11 bases between the two germline ends.

The rearrangement links TRBV6-5 to TRBJ2-2, with no clear D. Germline V gives CDR1 MNHEY, CDR2 SVGAGI. CDR3 length: 15 residues. The V gene lost 7 bases and the J gene lost 0 bases, with 12 bases spanning the gap. The CDR3 bases are TGTGCCAGCACCCCGGTCTGGTCGAACACCGGGGAGCTGTTTTTT. Protein: CASTPVWSNTGELFF.

About this clone itself: Additional DNA sequences in this sample encode the identical CDR3. V gene TRBV19 combines with J gene TRBJ1-1, with D uncertain. This CDR3 is 13 amino acids long. V lost 4 bases and J lost 1, with 7 bases in between. CDR1 is LNHDA, CDR2 SQIVND, per germline (reference sequence). This CDR3 is CASSTTRNTEAFF. CDR3 bases: TGTGCCAGTAGTACTACAAGGAACACTGAAGCTTTCTTT.

DNA of the CDR3: TGTGCCAGCAGCCTCGGGACTTCCTCTGGAAACACCATATATTTT. As protein: CASSLGTSSGNTIYF. This chain links TRBV3-1 (or the pseudogene TRBV3-2) with TRBJ1-3, with TRBD1 as a possible D gene (5 bases). V was clipped by 4 bases and J by 0 bases, with 10 bases between them. This CDR3 contains 15 residues. From germline, CDR1 is LGHDT and CDR2 YNNKEL (reference sequence).

J is TRBJ2-5 and V is TRBV6-5; D call uncertain. The CDR3 spans 13 residues. Trimming shortened V by 0 bases and J by 13 bases, and 15 bases separated the two germline ends. Germline values: CDR1 MNHEY, CDR2 SVGAGI. As DNA, the CDR3 is TGTGCCAGCAGTTACTCGATGCCGAGACTCTGGTACTTC. This translates into CASSYSMPRLWYF.

The chain recombines TRBV30 with TRBJ1-6; TRBD1 aligns across 7 bases. The junction had 5 bases not matched to a gene; V was cut back by 0 bases and J by 6 bases. The CDR3 is 15 residues long. The V gene's germline CDR1 is GTSNPN and CDR2 SVGIG (reference sequence). CDR3 residues: CAWSVWGQINSPLHF. The CDR3 nucleotides are TGTGCCTGGAGTGTCTGGGGACAGATTAATTCACCCCTCCACTTT. Looking up the rest from reference TRBV30 and TRBJ1-6 gives the full variable domain: SQTIHQWPATLVQPVGSPLSLECTVEGTSNPNLYWYRQAAGRGLQLLFYSVGIGQISSEVPQNLSASRPQDRQFILSSKKLLLSDSGFYLCAWSVWGQINSPLHFGNGTRLTVT.

The chain has TRBV7-8 and TRBJ2-7; 8 nucleotides match TRBD1. Germline CDR1 and CDR2: SGHVS and FQNEAQ. Trimming took 5 bases from V and 3 from J; bases not matched to a gene: 9. The CDR3 consists of 15 residues. The CDR3 reads CASSPRDRTYYEQYF. As DNA, the CDR3 is TGTGCCAGCAGCCCCCGGGACAGGACTTACTACGAGCAGTACTTC.

The chain carries TRBV4-1 and TRBJ1-2, with no clear D. CDR1 MGHRA and CDR2 YSYEKL come from the germline V gene. Trimming stripped 1 base from V and 1 base from J, with 22 bases between. CDR3 length: 19 amino acids. CDR3 sequence reads: CASSQAVRRKRENNYGYTF. The CDR3 DNA sequence: TGCGCCAGCAGCCAAGCAGTCCGACGAAAGCGGGAGAATAACTATGGCTACACCTTC.

V usage is TRBV7-3 and J usage is TRBJ1-3, with TRBD1 matching over 10 bases. Germline V CDR1 and CDR2: SGHTA, FQGTGA. The CDR3 has 15 amino acids. V gave up 5 bases and J gave up 8 bases; unmatched junction bases: 9. For the CDR3, the DNA is TGTGCCAGCAGCCCCAGTGGGACAGGGGATGACACCATATATTTT. It is translated as CASSPSGTGDDTIYF.

J is TRBJ1-2 and V is TRBV7-2, with D possibly TRBD1 on 5 matching bases. This CDR3 spans 14 amino acids. Germline V gene data show CDR1 as SGHTA and CDR2 as FQGNSA. Trimming took off 0 bases at V and 5 bases at J, with 10 bases between the two ends. CDR3 in DNA: TGTGCCAGCAGCTTAGCGGGGGTAGGGTATGGCTACACCTTC. This codes for CASSLAGVGYGYTF.

The chain couples TRBV18 to TRBJ1-2; no clear D. The length of the CDR3 is 14 residues. Germline CDR1 reads KGHSH; CDR2 reads LQKENI. Deletions cut 6 bases from V and 5 bases from J, with 16 bases between. CDR3 sequence reads: CASSPGRTDYGYTF. For the CDR3, the DNA is TGTGCCAGCTCCCCGGGCCGGACGGATTATGGCTACACCTTC.

The V gene is TRBV5-4, the J gene TRBJ1-1, with D possibly TRBD1 on 6 matching bases. This CDR3 has 15 amino acids. Germline V CDR1 and CDR2: SGHNT, YYREEE (reference sequence). V lost 2 bases to trimming and J lost 1 base, with 12 bases between them. The DNA of the CDR3 is TGTGCCAGCAGCTTCTCCGAGGGGGAGAACACTGAAGCTTTCTTT. Translating gives CASSFSEGENTEAFF.

The V gene is TRBV7-7, the J gene TRBJ1-1; D remains unclear. Germline V CDR1 and CDR2: SSHAT, FNYEAQ (reference sequence). This CDR3 is built from 14 residues. Trimming shortened V by 2 bases and J by 7 bases, and 14 bases separated the two germline ends. CDR3 in amino acids: CASSLSGLRSEAFF. CDR3 DNA sequence: TGTGCCAGCAGCTTATCAGGCCTAAGGAGTGAAGCTTTCTTT.

This sequence joins TRBV6-5 and TRBJ1-4, with TRBD1 matching over 8 bases. Trimming at V came to 6 bases and at J to 8 bases, leaving 8 bases not matched to a gene. The CDR3 contains 14 residues. Germline lookup yields CDR1 MNHEY and CDR2 SVGAGI. The CDR3 DNA is TGTGCCAGCAGCCGCGACAGGGGCGGGGAAAAACTGTTTTTT. Translating gives CASSRDRGGEKLFF.

This clone appeared a single time. V gene TRBV2 combines with J gene TRBJ1-5, with 9 bases aligning to TRBD1. With V trimmed by 4 bases and J by 10 bases, 2 bases remained unmatched. Germline CDR1 and CDR2: SNHLY and FYNNEI. The CDR3 totals 12 residues. CDR3 sequence: CASSGDRDPQHF. Written as DNA, the CDR3 is TGTGCCAGCAGTGGGGACAGGGACCCCCAGCATTTT.

This chain connects TRBV7-9 to TRBJ2-3; D possibly corresponds to TRBD2 (5 bases). CDR3 length equals 15 residues. Trimming removed 4 bases from V and 0 bases from J, with 11 bases in between. Germline V gives CDR1 SEHNR, CDR2 FQNEAQ (reference sequence). In nucleotides, the CDR3 is TGTGCCAGCAGCTCCCGGTTAGCGAGCACAGATACGCAGTATTTT. Protein sequence: CASSSRLASTDTQYF.

The V gene is TRBV19, the J gene TRBJ2-1; 7 bases fit TRBD2. The CDR3 spans 16 residues. CDR1 is LNHDA and CDR2 is SQIVND in the germline V gene (reference sequence). V was clipped by 3 bases and J by 9 bases; unmatched bases: 14. The CDR3 protein is CASSIGRGGRGGEQFF. The CDR3, as DNA: TGTGCCAGTAGTATCGGTCGCGGGGGAAGGGGAGGTGAGCAGTTCTTC.

The chain recombines TRBV9 with TRBJ1-1, with 9 bases identical to TRBD1. CDR1 and CDR2 from the germline V gene are SGDLS and YYNGEE. V dropped 6 bases and J dropped 5; count of bases not matched to a gene: 8. This CDR3 spans 14 amino acids. The CDR3 coding sequence is TGTGCCAGCACCCCGGGACAGGGTTGGACTGAAGCTTTCTTT. This encodes CASTPGQGWTEAFF.

The chain has TRBV9 and TRBJ1-4, with 8 bases matching TRBD1. With 3 bases clipped from V and 2 bases from J, the junction kept 6 bases outside the gene matches. Germline assignment: CDR1 SGDLS and CDR2 YYNGEE. The CDR3 has 16 residues. CDR3 DNA sequence: TGTGCCAGCAGCGCCGACAGGGGAGTTACTAATGAAAAACTGTTTTTT. This codes for CASSADRGVTNEKLFF.

The chain couples TRBV10-1 to TRBJ1-5, with a weak D call TRBD1 (5 bases). The CDR3 totals 14 residues. The germline CDR1 and CDR2 sequences are WNHNN and SYGVQD (reference sequence). The V gene lost 6 bases and the J gene lost 0 bases, with 9 bases spanning the gap. As DNA, the CDR3 is TGCGCCAGCAGGACAGTAAATAGCAATCAGCCCCAGCATTTT. This encodes CASRTVNSNQPQHF.

The chain recombines TRBV6-5 with TRBJ2-6; D is undetermined. The CDR3 consists of 15 residues. Germline V lookup: CDR1 MNHEY, CDR2 SVGAGI. V shed 6 bases and J shed 0 bases, with 9 bases lying between them. The CDR3 region has the DNA TGTGCCAGCAGGGCGCTATACTCTGGGGCCAACGTCCTGACTTTC. It specifies CASRALYSGANVLTF.

V is TRBV29-1 and J is TRBJ2-7; 8 bases are a match to TRBD2. CDR3 size: 16 residues. V lost 3 bases, J lost 3 bases, and 13 bases stayed unmatched. CDR1 and CDR2 from the germline V gene are SQVTM and ANQGSEA. The CDR3 reads CSVEGLGTSRDYEQYF. Written as DNA, the CDR3 is TGCAGCGTTGAGGGGCTCGGGACTAGTCGCGACTACGAGCAGTACTTC.